This T cell receptor (beta chain) was obtained from a study of cytomegalovirus exposure and HLA in healthy donors. The overall study: Unique TCRs from HLA-typed donors, 80 million to 90 million of them, were held in an early data release. Study-level findings and limits: Diagnosis of cytomegalovirus status made by the classifier reportedly showed high specificity and sensitivity. Later analysis indicated greater clonal expansion among HLA-associated TCR beta chains than among equally common other chains. Within an earlier analysis, most TCR beta V segments proved productive either about 87% or about 30% of the time.

A word on this clone: Its antigen is unknown.

Germline loops: CDR1 SGHAT, CDR2 FQNNGV. The length of the CDR3 is 17 residues. Trimming at V came to 4 bases and at J to 0 bases, leaving 10 bases not matched to a gene. Amplification used 60 Vbeta primers and 13 Jbeta primers. Assay: immunoSEQ multiplex PCR; the TCRdb copy retains only in-frame clones and omits some. The table lists some 190,000 clones, around 88% of them singletons. This sequence was found in a young woman in good health and CMV-seronegative. The chain recombines TRBV11-2 with TRBJ2-7; 9 nucleotides match TRBD1. Input material: PBMCs. The CDR3 DNA is TGTGCCAGCAGCTCCCGGGACAGGGCCTATTTCTCCTACGAGCAGTACTTC. Translated: CASSSRDRAYFSYEQYF.